The 5 T cell receptor beta chains below all came from one sample that was sequenced in a study of T cell responses to AZD1222 COVID-19 vaccine. Libraries were prepared by immunoSEQ multiplex PCR; TCRdb keeps only in-frame clonotypes and omits some of them. The table shows about 73,000 clones, with roughly 89% occurring only once. Specimen: peripheral blood, collected 28 days after the second AZD1222 dose. The receptors originated from an adult who received the AZD1222 COVID-19 vaccine.

CDR3 in amino acids: CASSERVYTEAFF. For the CDR3, the DNA is TGTGCCAGCAGTGAAAGGGTCTACACTGAAGCTTTCTTT. The rearrangement joins TRBV2 to TRBJ1-1; D is unclear. Trimming took 2 bases from V and 3 from J, leaving 7 bases between them. Per the germline V gene, CDR1 is SNHLY and CDR2 is FYNNEI. CDR3 length equals 13 residues.

This chain links TRBV2 with TRBJ1-1; D is possibly TRBD1 (5 bases). The CDR3 length is 11 residues. Germline assignment: CDR1 SNHLY and CDR2 FYNNEI. V lost 5 bases and J 8 bases, leaving 9 bases between the germline ends. The CDR3 sequence is CASSSGTEAFF. The DNA for the CDR3 is TGTGCCAGCAGTTCCGGGACCGAAGCTTTCTTT.

This rearrangement joins TRBV6-5 to TRBJ1-1, with 7 bases matching TRBD1. CDR3 length: 13 amino acids. Germline V lookup: CDR1 MNHEY, CDR2 SVGAGI. The junction had 4 bases not matched to a gene; V was cut back by 3 bases and J by 6 bases. Written as DNA, the CDR3 is TGTGCCAGCAGTTATTCGACAGGGTCTGAAGCTTTCTTT. This encodes CASSYSTGSEAFF.

The V gene is TRBV27, the J gene TRBJ1-1; D uncertain. The CDR3 length is 13 residues. Between the trimmed V and J ends, which lost 3 bases and 0 bases, there was a span of 5 bases. Looked up from germline, CDR1 is MNHEY and CDR2 is SMNVEV (reference sequence). The CDR3 DNA is TGTGCCAGCAGTTTTAAGATGAACACTGAAGCTTTCTTT. Its protein is CASSFKMNTEAFF.

The J gene is TRBJ2-7, the V gene TRBV7-9; D is possibly TRBD1 (6 bases). Germline values: CDR1 SEHNR, CDR2 FQNEAQ (reference sequence). V lost 3 bases to trimming and J lost 0 bases, with 9 bases between them. The CDR3 runs to 14 residues. The CDR3 sequence: CASSLDSGSYEQYF. The CDR3 DNA follows: TGTGCCAGCAGCTTGGACAGCGGCTCCTACGAGCAGTACTTC. The full variable domain, with the rest looked up from reference TRBV7-9 and TRBJ2-7, is DTGVSQNPRHKITKRGQNVTFRCDPISEHNRLYWYRQTLGQGPEFLTYFQNEAQLEKSRLLSDRFSAERPKGSFSTLEIQRTEQGDSAMYLCASSLDSGSYEQYFGPGTRLTVT.